This T cell receptor (beta chain) was captured in a study of blood T cell repertoires in COVID-19 (dated by TCRdb to about 2020). Describing the broader study: The collaborator samples originated in the United States, Italy and Spain and spanned the acute and convalescent phases of COVID-19. The repertoires were released in a freely available public database meant as a resource for research on the immune response to SARS-CoV-2. Nearly every sample came with metadata listing a de-identified subject ID, COVID-19 status, age in years and sex. Where available, HLA class I and class II types were obtained from metadata supplied by the sample provider rather than from assay-based typing. The dataset comprised deeply sampled blood TCRbeta repertoires from subjects exposed to, actively infected with, or recovered from COVID-19. The material from the prospective study consisted of cDNA or gDNA derived from T cells, B-cell-depleted T cells, or PBMCs. The samples were drawn from two sources: the first 160 participants of the ongoing ImmuneRACE study, and approximately 1,300 subjects contributed by 6 global collaborators. Findings and caveats that apply to the study as a whole: The quantity of clinical and demographic metadata differed by source and by participant and was supplied without curation.

TCRbeta CDR3 regions were amplified from genomic DNA by means of the immunoSEQ Assay, a bias-controlled multiplex PCR. The paper's processing steps were these. Within the assay, amplification of reference gene primers was used to estimate how many nucleated cells each sample contained. To quantify the absolute abundance of each unique TCRbeta CDR3 rearrangement, sequence reads were collapsed and filtered. Productive Simpson clonality was computed per sample as the square root of Simpson's diversity index over productive rearrangements. TCRdb stores this immuneACCESS table with in-frame sequences only. Part of the clones is absent; in the studies checked, under half of the shortfall reflects unresolved V genes, and no reason is known for the rest. Clone size and the V and J calls come from that table; the DNA yielded D and trimming. The sample has fewer than 200,000 clones on record, around 85% of them singletons. More than 7.5% of the sample comes from the top ten.

About this clone: No antigen is known for it. The sample holds no much larger clone one base away, and base qualities are not on file.

At the junction V is shortened by 7 bases and J by 6 bases, with 20 bases in between. In the germline V gene (reference sequence), CDR1 corresponds to LGHDT and CDR2 to YNNKEL. There are 15 amino acids in the CDR3, from cysteine to phenylalanine inclusive. CDR3 DNA only is kept here, 45 bases in frame from base 1. Whole blood was collected in K2EDTA tubes by collaborating institutions according to the institutions' own protocols. For TCRbeta analysis, collaborators shipped samples in one of three forms: frozen whole blood, isolated PBMCs, or DNA extracted from either of those sample types. This clonotype was obtained from a man between 45 and 60 years old with active or convalescent COVID-19. The chain uses TRBV3-1 (or the pseudogene TRBV3-2) and TRBJ2-3; the D segment cannot be called with confidence. The material sequenced was peripheral blood. The CDR3 sequence is CASTIRGLVSDTQYF. The nucleotide sequence reads as follows: TGTGCCAGCACTATCAGAGGCCTAGTAAGTGATACGCAGTATTTT.